The 21 T cell receptor beta chains in this list originate from one sample, sequenced in a study of radiotherapy plus CTLA-4 blockade in lung cancer (dated by TCRdb to 2017 to 2018). Receptor amplification or capture employed the immunoSEQ multiplex PCR assay. The clones in this table, taken by TCRdb from immuneACCESS, are in-frame only. Not every clone is retained; where verified, under half of the shortfall comes from an unresolved V gene, and the cause of the rest is unknown. This sample is represented by about 88,000 clones; 72% of them were singletons. The ten largest account for over 12% of the sample. The specimen comprised peripheral blood, sampled from a patient treated with radiotherapy plus ipilimumab. The receptors here all came from a human donor with non-small cell lung cancer that progressed on radiotherapy plus ipilimumab.

The rearrangement links TRBV6-5 to TRBJ1-2; 9 bases agree with TRBD1. This CDR3 region has 14 residues. Per germline, CDR1 MNHEY and CDR2 SVGAGI. V trimming: 5 bases; J trimming: 7 bases; junction bases outside the gene matches: 8. CDR3 in DNA: TGTGCCAGCAGTGTCCGGGACAGGGTGCCTGGCTACACCTTC. Protein sequence: CASSVRDRVPGYTF.

The chain recombines TRBV7-3 with TRBJ2-3; D is possibly TRBD2 (6 bases). Trimming pared 2 bases from V and 0 bases from J, leaving 9 bases between. This CDR3 is 15 amino acids long. Germline V lookup: CDR1 SGHTA, CDR2 FQGTGA. This chain's CDR3 is CASSLGTLSTDTQYF. CDR3 bases: TGTGCCAGCAGCTTAGGGACTCTTAGCACAGATACGCAGTATTTT.

The genes are TRBV2 and TRBJ1-1, with D perhaps matching TRBD1 (5 bases). The CDR3 spans 13 residues. Germline CDR1 and CDR2: SNHLY and FYNNEI. Trimming removed 8 bases at V and 1 base at J, with 11 bases between. The chain's CDR3 is CASSVGENTEAFF. In DNA form, the CDR3 reads TGTGCCAGCTCCGTGGGGGAGAACACTGAAGCTTTCTTT.

This clone showed up just once. The rearrangement joins TRBV27 to TRBJ1-2; 8 positions match TRBD1. This CDR3 comprises 14 residues. In germline, CDR1 is MNHEY, CDR2 SMNVEV (reference sequence). Trimming took 8 bases from V and 1 from J; bases not matched to a gene: 6. CDR3 sequence (DNA): TGTGCCAGCGGGCGGGACAGGAATAACTATGGCTACACCTTC. Translating it yields CASGRDRNNYGYTF.

This chain connects TRBV5-1 to TRBJ2-2, with D unclear. The germline V gene has CDR1 SGHRS and CDR2 YFSETQ. The CDR3 has 15 residues. The V and J ends lost 4 bases and 5 bases respectively, with 15 bases between them. The CDR3 nucleotides read TGCGCCAGCAGCCTGGGAAGCCTTGGAACCGGGGAGCTGTTTTTT. Protein sequence: CASSLGSLGTGELFF.

This chain joins TRBV6-5 and TRBJ1-1; D possibly corresponds to TRBD1 (5 bases). Germline V gives CDR1 MNHEY, CDR2 SVGAGI. CDR3 length: 13 residues. V was clipped by 2 bases and J by 7 bases, with 11 bases between them. Here the CDR3 DNA reads TGTGCCAGCAGTTACCGATGGGGGGGTGAAGCTTTCTTT. Its translation: CASSYRWGGEAFF.

The rearrangement joins TRBV7-2 to TRBJ1-2; unclear D gene. Looked up from germline, CDR1 is SGHTA and CDR2 is FQGNSA. The ends were cut back, 0 bases at V and 3 bases at J, with 11 bases in the middle. There are 15 residues in the CDR3. In nucleotides, the CDR3 is TGTGCCAGCAGCTTAGCTGGTGACCGATACTATGGCTACACCTTC. It codes for CASSLAGDRYYGYTF.

This chain links TRBV9 with TRBJ2-7; no clear D gene. V gave up 5 bases and J gave up 2 bases, with 17 bases separating them. The CDR3 is 15 residues long. The germline CDR1 and CDR2 sequences are SGDLS and YYNGEE. The CDR3 region has the DNA TGTGCCAGCAGTTTATCGATGGGCAGTCCCTACGAGCAGTACTTC. It translates to CASSLSMGSPYEQYF.

V and J are TRBV9 and TRBJ2-4; D tentatively fits TRBD1 or TRBD2 (6 bases each). CDR3 length: 16 amino acids. Germline V gene sequence: CDR1 SGDLS, CDR2 YYNGEE. The V end was cut by 3 bases, the J end by 6 bases, with 19 bases between. In DNA form, the CDR3 reads TGTGCCAGCAGCGCGCGAGGTGGGCCGGGGGCAAACATTCAGTACTTC. Translating it yields CASSARGGPGANIQYF.

This clone is classed as medium-sized. The V call is TRBV28, the J call TRBJ2-3, with D perhaps TRBD2 (6 bases). CDR1 is MDHEN and CDR2 is SYDVKM in the germline V gene. Trimming took 2 bases from V and 0 from J, leaving 9 bases between them. The length of the CDR3 is 15 residues. In DNA form, the CDR3 reads TGTGCCAGCAGTTTAGGAGGGGTTAGCACAGATACGCAGTATTTT. This encodes CASSLGGVSTDTQYF. Based on the CDR3 plus reference TRBV28 and TRBJ2-3, the full variable domain is DVKVTQSSRYLVKRTGEKVFLECVQDMDHENMFWYRQDPGLGLRLIYFSYDVKMKEKGDIPEGYSVSREKKERFSLILESASTNQTSMYLCASSLGGVSTDTQYFGPGTRLTVL.

This clone was recorded a few times. The chain carries TRBV28 and TRBJ1-5; D is unclear. The CDR3 length is 13 residues. Germline CDR1 MDHEN, CDR2 SYDVKM. Trimming stripped 6 bases from V and 4 bases from J, with 10 bases between. Here the CDR3 DNA reads TGTGCCAGCAGCACAGCGTCGAATCAGCCCCAGCATTTT. Translation gives CASSTASNQPQHF.

The sample holds a few counts of this clone. This chain connects TRBV5-1 to TRBJ1-2; a possible D gene is TRBD1 (5 bases). V lost 4 bases, J lost 1 base, and 8 bases lay in between. This CDR3 has 13 residues. Germline V gene lookup returns CDR1 SGHRS and CDR2 YFSETQ. The CDR3 DNA reads TGCGCCAGCAGCCCCGACAGTAACTATGGCTACACCTTC. Translation: CASSPDSNYGYTF. The variable domain in full, completed from reference TRBV5-1 and TRBJ1-2, reads KAGVTQTPRYLIKTRGQQVTLSCSPISGHRSVSWYQQTPGQGLQFLFEYFSETQRNKGNFPGRFSGRQFSNSRSEMNVSTLELGDSALYLCASSPDSNYGYTFGSGTRLTVV.

V usage is TRBV28 and J usage is TRBJ2-7, with D possibly being TRBD2 (6 bases). The germline V and J ends were trimmed by 3 bases and 6 bases, with 9 bases remaining between them. The germline V gene encodes CDR1 MDHEN and CDR2 SYDVKM. The CDR3 contains 12 residues. The CDR3 DNA follows: TGTGCCAGCAGTTTGGAGGGCGGCGAGCAGTACTTC. Its translation: CASSLEGGEQYF.

This CDR3 reads CAIRVTGGAGELFF. Here the CDR3 DNA reads TGTGCCATCAGGGTGACAGGGGGAGCGGGGGAGCTGTTTTTT. The chain employs TRBV10-3 and TRBJ2-2, with 9 bases fitting TRBD1. Per germline, CDR1 ENHRY and CDR2 SYGVKD. The CDR3 loop spans 14 amino acids. With 6 bases clipped from V and 8 bases from J, the junction kept 7 bases outside the gene matches.

V and J are TRBV29-1 and TRBJ2-5, with 11 nucleotides matching TRBD1. V trimming: 3 bases; J trimming: 6 bases; junction bases outside the gene matches: 6. CDR3 size: 14 residues. Germline V gene sequence: CDR1 SQVTM, CDR2 ANQGSEA. The CDR3 region has the DNA TGCAGCGTTGACGAGGGACAGGGGGTGAAGACCCAGTACTTC. This codes for CSVDEGQGVKTQYF.

The rearrangement joins TRBV13 to TRBJ2-5; TRBD2 matches 10 bases. Trimming at V came to 3 bases and at J to 2 bases, leaving 3 bases not matched to a gene. Germline CDR1 is PRHDT and CDR2 is FYEKMQ (reference sequence). The CDR3 is 15 residues long. CDR3 protein: CASSFGLAAQETQYF. As DNA, the CDR3 is TGTGCCAGCAGCTTTGGACTAGCGGCACAAGAGACCCAGTACTTC. The entire variable domain, with the rest obtained from reference TRBV13 and TRBJ2-5, is as follows: AAGVIQSPRHLIKEKRETATLKCYPIPRHDTVYWYQQGPGQDPQFLISFYEKMQSDKGSIPDRFSAQQFSDYHSELNMSSLELGDSALYFCASSFGLAAQETQYFGPGTRLLVL.

The V gene is TRBV28, the J gene TRBJ1-5; tentative D call: TRBD1 (6 bases). Germline V CDR1 and CDR2: MDHEN, SYDVKM. This CDR3 comprises 16 residues. Between the trimmed V and J ends, which lost 7 bases and 0 bases, there was a span of 16 bases. CDR3 protein: CASTIPGQLSNQPQHF. The CDR3 DNA is TGTGCCAGCACCATCCCCGGACAGCTTAGCAATCAGCCCCAGCATTTT. Full variable domain (missing parts from reference TRBV28 and TRBJ1-5): DVKVTQSSRYLVKRTGEKVFLECVQDMDHENMFWYRQDPGLGLRLIYFSYDVKMKEKGDIPEGYSVSREKKERFSLILESASTNQTSMYLCASTIPGQLSNQPQHFGDGTRLSIL.

V usage is TRBV19 and J usage is TRBJ1-2; D possibly corresponds to TRBD1 (5 bases). The CDR3 is made up of 14 amino acids. The ends were cut back, 10 bases at V and 3 bases at J, with 18 bases in the middle. Germline CDR1 is LNHDA and CDR2 is SQIVND (reference sequence). In DNA form, the CDR3 reads TGTGCCACCGGCGCCGAGCAGGGTTACTATGGCTACACCTTC. Protein sequence: CATGAEQGYYGYTF.

The genes are TRBV19 and TRBJ1-1, with TRBD1 as a possible D gene (6 bases). This CDR3 has 15 residues. V dropped 5 bases and J dropped 1 base, with 14 bases sitting between them. Germline V gives CDR1 LNHDA, CDR2 SQIVND (reference sequence). The CDR3 DNA reads TGTGCCAGTAGTCGGGGGGCGCCGAGGAACACTGAAGCTTTCTTT. It specifies CASSRGAPRNTEAFF.

The CDR3 DNA sequence: TGTGCCAGCAGCCCCCAAACTAGTTTCGCGGAGACCCAGTACTTC. Amino acid sequence: CASSPQTSFAETQYF. The V gene is TRBV7-6, the J gene TRBJ2-5; D is perhaps TRBD2 (5 bases). The CDR3 has 15 residues. From germline, CDR1 is SGHVS and CDR2 FNYEAQ. V was pared by 5 bases and J by 5 bases, with 18 bases between.

This chain uses TRBV5-4 with TRBJ2-1, with 8 bases identical to TRBD1. The V and J ends lost 3 bases and 0 bases, in that order; junction bases with no gene match: 2. Germline assignment: CDR1 SGHNT and CDR2 YYREEE (reference sequence). This CDR3 has 15 amino acids. The CDR3: CASSSGTGSYNEQFF. The CDR3, as DNA: TGTGCCAGCAGCTCGGGGACAGGCTCCTACAATGAGCAGTTCTTC. Full variable domain (remainder filled in from reference TRBV5-4 and TRBJ2-1): ETGVTQSPTHLIKTRGQQVTLRCSSQSGHNTVSWYQQALGQGPQFIFQYYREEENGRGNFPPRFSGLQFPNYSSELNVNALELDDSALYLCASSSGTGSYNEQFFGPGTRLTVL.